This T cell receptor beta chain appears in the sequencing data of a study of T cell responses to AZD1222 COVID-19 vaccine. Generated by immunoSEQ multiplex PCR, the TCRdb table keeps only in-frame clones and is missing some. The data hold over 110,000 clones, with approximately 90% observed a single time. Study results and caveats: Nearly half of spike-specific TCRs reportedly target unmutated variant regions.

The V end was cut by 1 base, the J end by 1 base, with 5 bases between. Germline loops: CDR1 KGHSH, CDR2 LQKENI. The CDR3 spans 14 residues. As concerns this clone: Its antigen is currently unknown.

V gene TRBV18 combines with J gene TRBJ2-1; D is ambiguous. The TCR sequence derives from an adult who received the AZD1222 COVID-19 vaccine. The sample was peripheral blood, taken 28 days after the second AZD1222 dose. The chain's CDR3 is CASSPRTSYNEQFF. In nucleotides, the CDR3 is TGTGCCAGCTCACCACGTACATCCTACAATGAGCAGTTCTTC.